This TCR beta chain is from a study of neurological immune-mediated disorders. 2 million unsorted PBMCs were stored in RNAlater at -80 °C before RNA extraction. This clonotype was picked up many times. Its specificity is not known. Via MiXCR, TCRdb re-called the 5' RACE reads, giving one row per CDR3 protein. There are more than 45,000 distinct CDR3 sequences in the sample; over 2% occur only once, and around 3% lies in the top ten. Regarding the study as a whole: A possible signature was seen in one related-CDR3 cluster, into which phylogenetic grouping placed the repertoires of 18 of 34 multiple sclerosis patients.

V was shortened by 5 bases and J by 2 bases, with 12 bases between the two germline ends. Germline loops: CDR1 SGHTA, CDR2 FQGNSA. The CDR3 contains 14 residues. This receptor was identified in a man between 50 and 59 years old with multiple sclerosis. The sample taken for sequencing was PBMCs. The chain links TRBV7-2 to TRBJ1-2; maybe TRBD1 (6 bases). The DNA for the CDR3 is TGTGCCAGCAGCCCGACAGGACCGAACTATGGCTACACCTTC. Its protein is CASSPTGPNYGYTF. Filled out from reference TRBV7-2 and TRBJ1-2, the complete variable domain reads GAGVSQSPSNKVTEKGKDVELRCDPISGHTALYWYRQSLGQGLEFLIYFQGNSAPDKSGLPSDRFSAERTGGSVSTLTIQRTQQEDSAVYLCASSPTGPNYGYTFGSGTRLTVV.